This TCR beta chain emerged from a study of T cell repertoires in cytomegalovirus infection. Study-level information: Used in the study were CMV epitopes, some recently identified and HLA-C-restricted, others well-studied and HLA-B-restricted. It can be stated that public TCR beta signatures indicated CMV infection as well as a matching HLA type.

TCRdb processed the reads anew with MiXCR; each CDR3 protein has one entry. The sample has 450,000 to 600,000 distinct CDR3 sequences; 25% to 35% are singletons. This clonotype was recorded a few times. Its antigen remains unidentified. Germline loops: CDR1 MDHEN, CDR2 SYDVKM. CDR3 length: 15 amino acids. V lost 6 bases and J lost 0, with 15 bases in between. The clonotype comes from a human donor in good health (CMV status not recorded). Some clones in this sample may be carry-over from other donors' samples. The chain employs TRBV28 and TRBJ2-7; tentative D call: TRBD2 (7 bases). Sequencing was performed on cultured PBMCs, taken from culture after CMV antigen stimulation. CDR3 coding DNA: TGTGCCAGCAGATTGGGGGGGCTTACCTCCTACGAGCAGTACTTC. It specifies CASRLGGLTSYEQYF.